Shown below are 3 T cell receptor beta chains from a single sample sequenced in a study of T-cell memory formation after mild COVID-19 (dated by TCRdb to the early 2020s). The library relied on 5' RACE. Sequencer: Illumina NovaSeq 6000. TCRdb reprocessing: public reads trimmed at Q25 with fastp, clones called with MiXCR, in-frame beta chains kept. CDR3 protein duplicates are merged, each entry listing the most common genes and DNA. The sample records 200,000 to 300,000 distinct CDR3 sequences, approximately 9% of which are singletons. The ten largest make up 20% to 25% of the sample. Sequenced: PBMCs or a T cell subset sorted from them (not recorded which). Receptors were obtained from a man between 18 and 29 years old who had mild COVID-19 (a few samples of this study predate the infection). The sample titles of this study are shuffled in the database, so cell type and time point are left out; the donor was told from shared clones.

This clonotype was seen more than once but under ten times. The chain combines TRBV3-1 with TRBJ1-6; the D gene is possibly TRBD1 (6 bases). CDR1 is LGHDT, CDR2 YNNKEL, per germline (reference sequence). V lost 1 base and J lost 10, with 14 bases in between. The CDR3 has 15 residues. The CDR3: CASSQAQGKGSPLHF. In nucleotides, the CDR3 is TGTGCCAGCAGCCAAGCACAGGGCAAAGGATCACCCCTCCACTTT.

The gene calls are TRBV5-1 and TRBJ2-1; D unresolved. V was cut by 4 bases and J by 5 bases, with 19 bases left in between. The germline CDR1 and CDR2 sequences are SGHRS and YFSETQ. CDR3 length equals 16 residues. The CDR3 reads CASSPAEAPTNNEQFF. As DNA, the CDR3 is TGCGCCAGCAGCCCCGCAGAGGCACCCACGAACAATGAGCAGTTCTTC. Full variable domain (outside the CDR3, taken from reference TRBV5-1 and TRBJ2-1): KAGVTQTPRYLIKTRGQQVTLSCSPISGHRSVSWYQQTPGQGLQFLFEYFSETQRNKGNFPGRFSGRQFSNSRSEMNVSTLELGDSALYLCASSPAEAPTNNEQFFGPGTRLTVL.

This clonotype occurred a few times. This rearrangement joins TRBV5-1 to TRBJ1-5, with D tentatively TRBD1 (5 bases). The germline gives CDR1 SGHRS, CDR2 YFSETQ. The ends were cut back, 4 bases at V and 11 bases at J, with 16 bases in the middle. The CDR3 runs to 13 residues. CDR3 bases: TGCGCCAGCAGCCCGGGGACTGAAGGGGCCCAGCATTTT. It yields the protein CASSPGTEGAQHF.